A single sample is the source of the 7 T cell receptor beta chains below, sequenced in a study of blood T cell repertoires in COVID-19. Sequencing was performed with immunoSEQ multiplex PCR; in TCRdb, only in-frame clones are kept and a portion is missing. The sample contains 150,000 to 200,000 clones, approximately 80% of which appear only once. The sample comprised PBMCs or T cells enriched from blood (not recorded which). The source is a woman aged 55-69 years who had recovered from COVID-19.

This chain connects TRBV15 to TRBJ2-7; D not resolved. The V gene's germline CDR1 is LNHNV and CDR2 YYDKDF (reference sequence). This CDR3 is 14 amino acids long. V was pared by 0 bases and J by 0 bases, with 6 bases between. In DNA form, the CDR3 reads TGTGCCACCAGCAGAGATCAGTACTCCTACGAGCAGTACTTC. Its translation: CATSRDQYSYEQYF.

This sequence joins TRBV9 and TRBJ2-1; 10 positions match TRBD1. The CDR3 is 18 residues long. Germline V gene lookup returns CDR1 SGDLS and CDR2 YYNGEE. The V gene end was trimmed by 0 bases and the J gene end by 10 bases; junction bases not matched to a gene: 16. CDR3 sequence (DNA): TGTGCCAGCAGCGTAGAGGGACAGGGGAAGATGGGGGTACGGGAGCAGTTCTTC. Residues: CASSVEGQGKMGVREQFF.

The CDR3 is CASRPRPQHF. CDR3 DNA: TGCGCCAGCAGACCGCGGCCCCAGCATTTT. The chain links TRBV23-1 to TRBJ1-5; D is uncertain. TRBV23-1 is an open reading frame, and its role is uncertain. V gave up 6 bases and J gave up 9 bases, with 6 bases separating them. This CDR3 region has 10 residues.

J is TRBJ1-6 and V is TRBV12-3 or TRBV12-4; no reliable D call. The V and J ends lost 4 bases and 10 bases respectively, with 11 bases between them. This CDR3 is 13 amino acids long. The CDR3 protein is CASSSRTGSPLHF. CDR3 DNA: TGTGCCAGCAGTTCCAGGACGGGATCACCCCTCCACTTT.

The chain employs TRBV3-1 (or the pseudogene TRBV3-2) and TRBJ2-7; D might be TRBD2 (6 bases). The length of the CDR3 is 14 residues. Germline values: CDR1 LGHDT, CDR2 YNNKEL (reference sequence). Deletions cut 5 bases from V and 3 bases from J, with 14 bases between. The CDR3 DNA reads TGTGCCAGCAGCTTTTTAGCGGCCGACTACGAGCAGTACTTC. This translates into CASSFLAADYEQYF.

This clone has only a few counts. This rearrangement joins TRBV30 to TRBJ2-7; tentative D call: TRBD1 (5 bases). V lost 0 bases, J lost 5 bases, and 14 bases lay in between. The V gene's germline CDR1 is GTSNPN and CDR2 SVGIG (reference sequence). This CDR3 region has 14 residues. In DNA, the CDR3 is TGTGCCTGGAGTGTACGTAGGGGAATGAACGAGCAGTACTTC. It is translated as CAWSVRRGMNEQYF.

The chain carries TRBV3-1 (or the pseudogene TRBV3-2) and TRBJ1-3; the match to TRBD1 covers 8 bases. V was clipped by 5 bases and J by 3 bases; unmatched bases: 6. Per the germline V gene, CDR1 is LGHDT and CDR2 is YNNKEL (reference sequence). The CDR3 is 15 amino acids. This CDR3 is CASSFTGGIGNTIYF. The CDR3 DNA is TGTGCCAGCAGCTTCACAGGGGGTATTGGAAACACCATATATTTT.